This entry lists 24 T cell receptor beta chains sequenced from one sample in a study of blood T cell repertoires in COVID-19. Data came from immunoSEQ multiplex PCR; TCRdb stores just in-frame clones and leaves some out. The data contain approximately 210,000 clones, 75% to 90% of them seen just once; the ten biggest clones take up 5.1%. Sequenced: peripheral blood. These receptors were collected from a human donor in a cohort sampled during active COVID-19.

The chain recombines TRBV20-1 with TRBJ1-5; D unresolved. This CDR3 spans 10 amino acids. Trimming stripped 3 bases from V and 7 bases from J, with 4 bases between. Looked up from germline, CDR1 is DFQATT and CDR2 is SNEGSKA (reference sequence). The CDR3 DNA follows: TGCAGTGCTAGCGAGCAGCCCCAGCATTTT. Amino acid sequence: CSASEQPQHF.

The chain employs TRBV28 and TRBJ2-2; TRBD2 might be the D (6 bases). The CDR3 sequence is 18 residues long. Between the trimmed V and J ends, which lost 6 bases and 1 base, there was a span of 21 bases. Germline CDR1 is MDHEN and CDR2 is SYDVKM. CDR3 region: CASSSGTQGARNTGELFF. The CDR3 bases are TGTGCCAGCAGCTCCGGGACTCAAGGCGCCCGGAACACCGGGGAGCTGTTTTTT.

The chain employs TRBV28 and TRBJ2-3; 7 nucleotides line up with TRBD2. CDR3 length equals 15 residues. Germline CDR1 and CDR2: MDHEN and SYDVKM. The junction had 11 bases not matched to a gene; V was cut back by 8 bases and J by 3 bases. DNA of the CDR3: TGTGCCAGCGAACGGGGCGGGAGAGGAACAGATACGCAGTATTTT. Protein product: CASERGGRGTDTQYF.

This clone appeared a single time. The genes are TRBV7-2 and TRBJ2-7; 15 nucleotides line up with TRBD2. The CDR3 is 16 amino acids. Germline V lookup: CDR1 SGHTA, CDR2 FQGNSA. J lost 1 base, V lost 5 bases, and 3 bases had no gene match. The DNA of the CDR3 is TGTGCCAGCAGCCCTGGACTAGCGGGAGGGTCCTACGAGCAGTACTTC. This sequence encodes CASSPGLAGGSYEQYF.

This chain connects TRBV3-1 (or the pseudogene TRBV3-2) to TRBJ2-6; possibly TRBD2 for D (5 bases). V was clipped by 4 bases and J by 4 bases, with 14 bases between them. Germline CDR1 is LGHDT and CDR2 is YNNKEL (reference sequence). This CDR3 spans 16 amino acids. In DNA, the CDR3 is TGTGCCAGCAGCCGGGAGAGGGCAGGAGGGGCCAACGTCCTGACTTTC. This translates into CASSRERAGGANVLTF.

V is TRBV30 and J is TRBJ1-1; TRBD1 aligns across 9 bases. CDR1 GTSNPN and CDR2 SVGIG come from the germline V gene (reference sequence). J lost 0 bases, V lost 8 bases, and 7 bases had no gene match. The CDR3 runs 14 residues. In DNA, the CDR3 is TGTGCCCGGGACAGGGTCCTCATGAACACTGAAGCTTTCTTT. It yields the protein CARDRVLMNTEAFF.

This clone was counted only a few times. This rearrangement joins TRBV29-1 to TRBJ2-7, with a possible D match to TRBD2 (5 bases). Germline values: CDR1 SQVTM, CDR2 ANQGSEA. This CDR3 has 11 amino acids. The V and J ends lost 4 bases and 11 bases respectively, with 15 bases between them. In DNA, the CDR3 is TGCAGCGTTGTCTTCGGGGTTCAGGAGTACTTC. Translation: CSVVFGVQEYF.

The rearrangement links TRBV20-1 to TRBJ1-2; D gene unclear. Germline CDR1 DFQATT, CDR2 SNEGSKA (reference sequence). V gave up 3 bases and J gave up 6 bases, with 5 bases separating them. This CDR3 has 10 amino acids. CDR3 residues: CSAREDGYTF. The CDR3 nucleotides read TGCAGTGCTAGGGAGGATGGCTACACCTTC.

J is TRBJ1-2 and V is TRBV2, with 10 nucleotides matching TRBD1. From germline, CDR1 is SNHLY and CDR2 FYNNEI. The CDR3 runs 13 residues. Unmatched junction bases numbered 3, after V lost 8 bases and J lost 3 bases. This chain's CDR3 is CASAGQGDYGYTF. CDR3 nucleotide sequence: TGTGCCAGCGCCGGACAGGGGGACTATGGCTACACCTTC.

This clone was observed a handful of times. The chain has TRBV5-1 and TRBJ2-7; D perhaps matches TRBD2 (6 bases). The CDR3 sequence is 15 residues long. The V and J ends lost 4 bases and 0 bases respectively, with 14 bases between them. Germline loops: CDR1 SGHRS, CDR2 YFSETQ. This CDR3 is CASSLPAGSSYEQYF. CDR3 nucleotide sequence: TGCGCCAGCAGCCTCCCAGCCGGGAGCTCCTACGAGCAGTACTTC. Complete variable domain (other parts from reference TRBV5-1 and TRBJ2-7): KAGVTQTPRYLIKTRGQQVTLSCSPISGHRSVSWYQQTPGQGLQFLFEYFSETQRNKGNFPGRFSGRQFSNSRSEMNVSTLELGDSALYLCASSLPAGSSYEQYFGPGTRLTVT.

This clone came up once. V is TRBV30 and J is TRBJ1-1; possibly TRBD1 for D (5 bases). The CDR3 is made up of 14 amino acids. From germline, CDR1 is GTSNPN and CDR2 SVGIG (reference sequence). Trimming took 0 bases from V and 1 from J, leaving 9 bases between them. CDR3 coding DNA: TGTGCCTGGAGTGTTCTTCAGGGGAACACTGAAGCTTTCTTT. Residues: CAWSVLQGNTEAFF.

This clone was detected a few times. The chain uses TRBV7-2 and TRBJ2-1; 7 nucleotides align to TRBD1. This CDR3 contains 17 residues. With 5 bases clipped from V and 4 bases from J, the junction kept 14 bases outside the gene matches. Germline CDR1 and CDR2: SGHTA and FQGNSA. The CDR3 DNA is TGTGCCAGCAGCCTCGACCGACAGGGTTTGGTATACAATGAGCAGTTCTTC. The encoded protein is CASSLDRQGLVYNEQFF.

The rearrangement joins TRBV7-9 to TRBJ2-4, with TRBD1 identical over 10 bases. This CDR3 is 18 amino acids long. The germline gives CDR1 SEHNR, CDR2 FQNEAQ (reference sequence). After removal of 5 bases from V and 0 bases from J, the junction contained 10 bases not matched to a gene. CDR3 in DNA: TGTGCCAGCAGCCAGGATCGGACAGGGGGACTAGCCAAAAACATTCAGTACTTC. Its protein is CASSQDRTGGLAKNIQYF.

V is TRBV6-2 or TRBV6-3 and J is TRBJ1-5, with D uncertain. The CDR3 is 13 residues long. Germline CDR1 MNHEY, CDR2 SVGEGT. V was pared by 4 bases and J by 5 bases, with 9 bases between. CDR3 bases: TGTGCCAGCAGTTCTACAGAGTATCAGCCCCAGCATTTT. Translating it yields CASSSTEYQPQHF.

The chain uses TRBV28 and TRBJ2-6, with TRBD2 as a possible D gene (6 bases). Germline V gene sequence: CDR1 MDHEN, CDR2 SYDVKM. This CDR3 region has 14 residues. Trimming left V 11 bases short and J 4 bases short, with 15 bases between. The CDR3: CASWRGSGANVLTF. The CDR3 DNA reads TGTGCCTCTTGGAGGGGTTCCGGGGCCAACGTCCTGACTTTC.

The sample holds a few counts of this clone. V and J are TRBV4-3 and TRBJ2-1, with a tentative D call TRBD2 (5 bases). The CDR3 extends over 14 amino acids. Germline-derived CDR1 and CDR2 are LGHNA and YSLEER. Trimming pared 0 bases from V and 5 bases from J, leaving 8 bases between. The CDR3 reads CASSQDLGDNEQFF. In nucleotides, the CDR3 is TGCGCCAGCAGCCAAGACCTCGGGGACAATGAGCAGTTCTTC.

This chain connects TRBV19 to TRBJ1-1; possibly TRBD1 for D (5 bases). This CDR3 comprises 14 residues. The germline V gene has CDR1 LNHDA and CDR2 SQIVND (reference sequence). V lost 3 bases and J 0 bases, leaving 8 bases between the germline ends. CDR3 residues: CASSMGLLNTEAFF. The CDR3 DNA reads TGTGCCAGTAGTATGGGACTTCTGAACACTGAAGCTTTCTTT.

The chain is built from TRBV30 and TRBJ2-7, with TRBD1 matching 8 bases. There are 14 residues in the CDR3. Germline lookup yields CDR1 GTSNPN and CDR2 SVGIG (reference sequence). With 2 bases clipped from V and 6 bases from J, the junction kept 9 bases outside the gene matches. The CDR3 reads CAWSPGQGAVEQYF. CDR3 DNA: TGTGCCTGGAGTCCCGGGCAGGGGGCAGTCGAGCAGTACTTC.

This clone was detected a few times. This chain connects TRBV18 to TRBJ2-7; 12 bases align to TRBD1. The germline CDR1 and CDR2 sequences are KGHSH and LQKENI. The CDR3 contains 14 residues. The junction had 1 base not matched to a gene; V was cut back by 0 bases and J by 7 bases. CDR3 sequence: CASSPPGQGAEQYF. The CDR3 region has the DNA TGTGCCAGCTCACCACCGGGACAGGGGGCTGAGCAGTACTTC. Together with reference TRBV18 and TRBJ2-7, the CDR3 gives the full variable domain: NAGVMQNPRHLVRRRGQEARLRCSPMKGHSHVYWYRQLPEEGLKFMVYLQKENIIDESGMPKERFSAEFPKEGPSILRIQQVVRGDSAAYFCASSPPGQGAEQYFGPGTRLTVT.

This clone has just one count. The rearrangement uses TRBV7-2 and TRBJ2-7; 7 positions match TRBD2. From germline, CDR1 is SGHTA and CDR2 FQGNSA. V gave up 6 bases and J gave up 0 bases; unmatched junction bases: 11. This CDR3 has 16 residues. The CDR3, as DNA: TGTGCCAGCAGGCGGGGGATGGGCGGGAGCTCCTACGAGCAGTACTTC. This encodes CASRRGMGGSSYEQYF.

The chain has TRBV27 and TRBJ1-5; D is ambiguous. Germline assignment: CDR1 MNHEY and CDR2 SMNVEV (reference sequence). This CDR3 spans 13 amino acids. Trimming removed 3 bases from V and 4 bases from J, with 7 bases in between. CDR3 nucleotides: TGTGCCAGCAGTTTTCGGCGGAATCAGCCCCAGCATTTT. The encoded protein is CASSFRRNQPQHF.

V is TRBV14 and J is TRBJ1-4; 7 nucleotides match TRBD1. V lost 1 base to trimming and J lost 11 bases; unmatched junction nucleotides: 10. The CDR3 sequence is 15 residues long. Germline loops: CDR1 SGHDN, CDR2 FVKESK. Here the CDR3 reads CASSQVPGQSRKLFF. CDR3 coding DNA: TGTGCCAGCAGCCAAGTCCCGGGACAGTCGAGGAAACTGTTTTTT.

V gene TRBV5-6 combines with J gene TRBJ2-7, with 7 bases that match TRBD2. The ends lost 5 bases at V and 4 bases at J; junction bases unmatched: 12. This CDR3 is 15 amino acids long. Per germline, CDR1 SGHDT and CDR2 YYEEEE. This CDR3 reads CASSQIAGEPYEQYF. The CDR3 DNA reads as TGTGCCAGCAGTCAGATCGCGGGGGAACCTTACGAGCAGTACTTC. Full variable domain (remainder filled in from reference TRBV5-6 and TRBJ2-7): DAGVTQSPTHLIKTRGQQVTLRCSPKSGHDTVSWYQQALGQGPQFIFQYYEEEERQRGNFPDRFSGHQFPNYSSELNVNALLLGDSALYLCASSQIAGEPYEQYFGPGTRLTVT.

The chain combines TRBV19 with TRBJ1-1; 7 nucleotides align to TRBD1. This CDR3 comprises 13 residues. The germline V gene encodes CDR1 LNHDA and CDR2 SQIVND (reference sequence). The trim removed 5 bases at V and 6 bases at J, leaving 6 bases unmatched. The CDR3 reads CASSVDRLSEAFF. Here the CDR3 DNA reads TGTGCCAGTAGTGTGGACAGGCTCTCTGAAGCTTTCTTT.